The clone carrying this T cell receptor (beta chain) appeared many times. Its specificity is not known. The sample originates from a study of CD8 T cells in ankylosing spondylitis. Study-level findings and limits: Some of the motif variants had earlier been found in reactive arthritis patients' fluid and blood. Seemingly characteristic of ankylosing spondylitis blood was a TCR beta motif consisting of several highly homologous variants.

Each CDR3 protein gets one entry after TCRdb re-called the 5' RACE reads with MiXCR. The sample shows approximately 440,000 distinct CDR3 sequences, roughly 17% of them seen only once. The V end was cut by 0 bases, the J end by 3 bases, with 7 bases between. The CDR3 totals 14 residues. The germline V gene has CDR1 MNHEY and CDR2 SVGAGI. The source is a male donor with ankylosing spondylitis. Source material: blood, either unsorted or a sorted T cell fraction (not recorded which). This chain links TRBV6-5 with TRBJ2-3; D is unclear. CDR3 in amino acids: CASSYSWMTDTQYF. The CDR3 bases are TGTGCCAGCAGTTACTCCTGGATGACAGATACGCAGTATTTT.